Sequencing of this T cell receptor (beta chain) was carried out in a study of memory CD4+ T cells and cytomegalovirus serostatus. Study information: Donors were healthy Belgian adults, under 10 CMV seropositive and 24 seronegative.

General observations from the study: CD4+ memory repertoires contained about 40% of the roughly 160 reported CMV TCRbeta sequences. Median bootstrapped AUC for CMV status was just under 0.97 originally, less than 0.92 US-trained.

Measured with immunoSEQ multiplex PCR; TCRdb has only the in-frame clones, and not every one. The repertoire holds about 29,000 clones, with around 80% as singletons. This clone was counted only a few times. Its antigen is unidentified. The sort gate was single viable CD3+CD4+CD8-CD45RO+ cells for memory CD4+ T cells. V was trimmed by 2 bases and J by 4 bases, leaving 8 bases between them. CDR1 is SGHAT, CDR2 FQNNGV, per germline. The CDR3 runs 14 residues. Specimen: memory CD4+ T cells from blood. This TCR was recovered from an adult in good health and CMV-seronegative. The rearrangement joins TRBV11-2 to TRBJ2-2; D unresolved. In DNA, the CDR3 is TGTGCCAGCAGCTTAACCACCCTCACCGGGGAGCTGTTTTTT. Encoded protein: CASSLTTLTGELFF.